These 2 T cell receptor beta chains were all obtained from the same sample, sequenced in a study of T cells in Graves' hyperthyroidism and ophthalmopathy. RNA transcripts provided the source from which TCR beta CDR3 regions were amplified. Primed by the HTBI set, a first-round RT-PCR was run on the TCR CDR3. TCRdb re-derived calls from the multiplex PCR reads in MiXCR, one entry per CDR3 protein. The sample has fewer than 650,000 distinct CDR3 sequences; 14% are singletons. The source material was blood. The receptors were gathered from a woman in her thirties or forties with Graves' hyperthyroidism.

This clonotype has at least ten counts. The chain uses TRBV5-1 and TRBJ2-1; D unresolved. The CDR3 covers 12 residues. Germline V gene data show CDR1 as SGHRS and CDR2 as YFSETQ. V was pared by 5 bases and J by 7 bases, with 10 bases between. The DNA for the CDR3 is TGCGCCAGCAGTGGGGAAACGAATGAGCAGTTCTTC. This gives the protein CASSGETNEQFF. The entire variable domain, with the rest obtained from reference TRBV5-1 and TRBJ2-1, is as follows: KAGVTQTPRYLIKTRGQQVTLSCSPISGHRSVSWYQQTPGQGLQFLFEYFSETQRNKGNFPGRFSGRQFSNSRSEMNVSTLELGDSALYLCASSGETNEQFFGPGTRLTVL.

This sequence joins TRBV19 and TRBJ1-1; D gene uncertain. The V gene lost 0 bases and the J gene lost 6 bases, with 11 bases spanning the gap. The germline gives CDR1 LNHDA, CDR2 SQIVND (reference sequence). There are 14 residues in the CDR3. The CDR3 region is CASSIEGNGPEAFF. CDR3 sequence (DNA): TGTGCCAGTAGTATAGAGGGGAACGGGCCTGAAGCTTTCTTT.